This T cell receptor (beta chain) was sequenced in a study of blood T cell repertoires in COVID-19. Study details: COVID-19 samples collected from the United States, Italy and Spain covered acute and convalescent phases.

Here immunoSEQ multiplex PCR was the method, and the copy in TCRdb shows in-frame clones only, minus some. The sample yields about 270,000 clones, about 76% seen once. The sample consisted of peripheral blood. The receptor was derived from a woman aged 55 to 70 with active or convalescent COVID-19.

The CDR3 loop reads CASSFRQTDTQYF. As DNA, the CDR3 is TGTGCCAGCAGCTTCCGACAGACGGATACGCAGTATTTT. J is TRBJ2-3 and V is TRBV7-2; weak D call: TRBD1 (5 bases). The CDR3 consists of 13 residues. V was shortened by 3 bases and J by 6 bases, with 10 bases between the two germline ends. The germline gives CDR1 SGHTA, CDR2 FQGNSA.